These 28 T cell receptor beta chains came from one sample sequenced in a study of response to subunit inactivated influenza vaccine. TCRdb re-called the RT-PCR reads through MiXCR, storing one row per CDR3 protein. Among around 200,000 distinct CDR3 sequences, around 8.8% were seen once, and the ten largest hold approximately 11%. This sample comprised non-naive T cells sorted from PBMCs, obtained on the day of vaccination. The receptors originated from a man aged 50-60 years who received an inactivated influenza vaccine.

This rearrangement joins TRBV3-1 to TRBJ2-7; D is ambiguous. Germline V lookup: CDR1 LGHDT, CDR2 YNNKEL (reference sequence). The CDR3 is 14 residues long. V dropped 4 bases and J dropped 0 bases, with 10 bases sitting between them. This CDR3 reads CASSPGRRSYEQYF. In DNA, the CDR3 is TGTGCCAGCAGCCCCGGCAGACGCTCCTACGAGCAGTACTTC.

Note on this clonotype: This may be a read error: a much more frequent sequence differs by one nucleotide. The chain couples TRBV18 to TRBJ1-5; TRBD1 matches at 10 bases. This CDR3 contains 14 residues. The germline gives CDR1 KGHSH, CDR2 LQKENI. The DNA for the CDR3 is TGTGCCAGCTCGGAGACAGGGGGCAAGCAGCCCCAGCATTTT. This codes for CASSETGGKQPQHF.

The J gene is TRBJ1-4, the V gene TRBV7-2; no clear D gene. Germline V gene lookup returns CDR1 SGHTA and CDR2 FQGNSA. This CDR3 is 14 amino acids long. The V gene lost 2 bases and the J gene lost 6 bases, with 10 bases spanning the gap. The CDR3, as DNA: TGTGCCAGCAGCTTATCAACTCTGGATGAAAAACTGTTTTTT. Its translation is CASSLSTLDEKLFF.

This clonotype has only a few counts. The rearrangement uses TRBV2 and TRBJ1-2; D might be TRBD1 (6 bases). Per the germline V gene, CDR1 is SNHLY and CDR2 is FYNNEI. The CDR3 has 13 amino acids. V was pared by 5 bases and J by 4 bases, with 11 bases between. CDR3: CASSLRQVYGYTF. The CDR3 nucleotides read TGTGCCAGCAGTCTACGACAGGTCTATGGCTACACCTTC.

The chain recombines TRBV7-2 with TRBJ2-1; a weak D match, TRBD2 (5 bases). From germline, CDR1 is SGHTA and CDR2 FQGNSA. V lost 2 bases and J lost 6, with 11 bases in between. The CDR3 runs to 14 residues. Here the CDR3 DNA reads TGTGCCAGCAGCTTAAGTCGAGGGTTCAATGAGCAGTTCTTC. Translating it yields CASSLSRGFNEQFF.

The chain joins TRBV5-1 to TRBJ2-6; weak D call: TRBD2 (5 bases). The CDR3 sequence is 14 residues long. The V and J ends lost 4 bases and 2 bases respectively, with 7 bases between them. Germline CDR1 and CDR2: SGHRS and YFSETQ. CDR3 residues: CASSTGAGANVLTF. The CDR3 region has the DNA TGCGCCAGCAGCACCGGGGCTGGGGCCAACGTCCTGACTTTC.

This clonotype was seen at least ten times. This chain uses TRBV30 with TRBJ1-1; D gene ambiguous. Germline assignment: CDR1 GTSNPN and CDR2 SVGIG (reference sequence). V dropped 2 bases and J dropped 1 base, with 5 bases sitting between them. The CDR3 spans 12 residues. The CDR3 spells CAWSTPNTEAFF. The CDR3 DNA reads as TGTGCCTGGAGTACCCCGAACACTGAAGCTTTCTTT.

This clonotype was seen only a few times. V gene TRBV7-3 combines with J gene TRBJ2-3; D uncertain. Deletions cut 5 bases from V and 2 bases from J, with 8 bases between. Per the germline V gene, CDR1 is SGHTA and CDR2 is FQGTGA. The CDR3 runs 13 residues. Here the CDR3 reads CASSETVTDTQYF. CDR3 bases: TGTGCCAGCAGCGAGACCGTCACAGATACGCAGTATTTT.

Here the CDR3 DNA reads TGCGCCAGCAGTGAGGGGGGGGACAGGGCAGAGTACTTC. This sequence encodes CASSEGGDRAEYF. The rearrangement joins TRBV10-2 to TRBJ2-7; 9 bases line up with TRBD1. Germline CDR1 is WSHSY and CDR2 is SAAADI. V lost 2 bases, J lost 11 bases, and 7 bases stayed unmatched. The CDR3 sequence is 13 residues long.

In its sample, this clonotype was seen a few times. The chain joins TRBV15 to TRBJ1-4; 7 nucleotides agree with TRBD1. The CDR3 loop spans 15 amino acids. J lost 7 bases, V lost 4 bases, and 9 bases had no gene match. Germline V CDR1 and CDR2: LNHNV, YYDKDF (reference sequence). CDR3 amino acids: CATSTSTGRSEKLFF. DNA for the CDR3: TGTGCCACCAGCACATCGACAGGGAGGTCTGAAAAACTGTTTTTT.

In this sample, this clonotype turned up many times. This rearrangement joins TRBV6-5 to TRBJ1-2, with TRBD1 matching 8 bases. Germline loops: CDR1 MNHEY, CDR2 SVGAGI. The CDR3 extends over 14 amino acids. V was clipped by 4 bases and J by 4 bases; unmatched bases: 5. CDR3 sequence: CASSSDRAPYGYTF. CDR3 sequence (DNA): TGTGCCAGCAGTTCGGACAGGGCTCCCTATGGCTACACCTTC.

This chain links TRBV9 with TRBJ2-5; D remains unclear. The CDR3 totals 13 residues. With 0 bases removed from V and 3 bases from J, the gap between germline ends came to 6 bases. The germline V gene encodes CDR1 SGDLS and CDR2 YYNGEE. CDR3 protein: CASSVDWKETQYF. For the CDR3, the DNA is TGTGCCAGCAGCGTAGATTGGAAAGAGACCCAGTACTTC.

This clonotype was counted many times. The J gene is TRBJ2-3, the V gene TRBV7-9, with 11 bases lining up with TRBD2. The V gene's germline CDR1 is SEHNR and CDR2 FQNEAQ (reference sequence). This CDR3 spans 17 amino acids. V lost 4 bases to trimming and J lost 5 bases; unmatched junction nucleotides: 11. CDR3 sequence reads: CASSSMKPGLAVDTQYF. The CDR3, as DNA: TGTGCCAGCAGCTCTATGAAACCGGGACTAGCGGTAGATACGCAGTATTTT.

This clonotype came up a few times. J is TRBJ2-1 and V is TRBV12-3 or TRBV12-4; 10 bases map to TRBD1. The CDR3 length is 16 residues. J was trimmed by 3 bases and V by 5 bases; bases with no gene match: 7. CDR3 residues: CASSGPGQGFYNEQFF. As DNA, the CDR3 is TGTGCCAGCAGTGGTCCGGGACAGGGGTTCTACAATGAGCAGTTCTTC.

This chain uses TRBV3-1 with TRBJ2-1; TRBD2 agrees at 9 bases. The V segment lost 4 bases and the J segment 9 bases; nucleotides outside the gene matches: 1. The CDR3 length is 12 residues. The V gene's germline CDR1 is LGHDT and CDR2 YNNKEL (reference sequence). The CDR3 region has the DNA TGTGCCAGCAGCCTTAGCGGGAGTGAGCAGTTCTTC. It encodes CASSLSGSEQFF.

V and J are TRBV6-1 and TRBJ1-2; D gene ambiguous. V lost 6 bases and J 0 bases, leaving 17 bases between the germline ends. Germline CDR1 MNHNS, CDR2 SASEGT. CDR3 size: 16 residues. The CDR3 here is CASRRVAVPPNYGYTF. CDR3 coding DNA: TGTGCCAGCAGGAGGGTGGCAGTCCCACCTAACTATGGCTACACCTTC.

At least ten counts were recorded for this clonotype. The chain couples TRBV5-1 to TRBJ1-1; D not resolved. Germline V gives CDR1 SGHRS, CDR2 YFSETQ. Deletions cut 3 bases from V and 5 bases from J, with 14 bases between. This CDR3 is built from 14 residues. Here the CDR3 DNA reads TGCGCCAGCAGCTCGCAGGTCACCGCTACTGAAGCTTTCTTT. Translation: CASSSQVTATEAFF.

In its sample, this clonotype was seen many times. The gene calls are TRBV12-3 or TRBV12-4 and TRBJ2-5; 11 bases align to TRBD2. The CDR3 spans 15 residues. V shed 4 bases, J shed 3 bases, and the junction held 4 bases outside the gene matches. DNA for the CDR3: TGTGCCAGCAGTTCAAGACTAGCGGGGAAAGAGACCCAGTACTTC. Translated, it gives CASSSRLAGKETQYF.

This clonotype was counted only a few times. V and J are TRBV7-9 and TRBJ2-1, with TRBD2 matching 15 bases. The CDR3 spans 14 residues. The V gene's germline CDR1 is SEHNR and CDR2 FQNEAQ (reference sequence). The trim removed 0 bases at V and 15 bases at J, leaving 3 bases unmatched. CDR3 in amino acids: CASSLAGLAGGWFF. In DNA, the CDR3 is TGTGCCAGCAGCTTAGCGGGACTAGCGGGGGGTTGGTTCTTC. The entire variable domain, with the rest obtained from reference TRBV7-9 and TRBJ2-1, is as follows: DTGVSQNPRHKITKRGQNVTFRCDPISEHNRLYWYRQTLGQGPEFLTYFQNEAQLEKSRLLSDRFSAERPKGSFSTLEIQRTEQGDSAMYLCASSLAGLAGGWFFGPGTRLTVL.

The table lists this clonotype with many counts. The chain recombines TRBV10-3 with TRBJ2-1; TRBD1 agrees at 11 bases. The CDR3 is 19 amino acids. The V segment lost 4 bases and the J segment 0 bases; nucleotides outside the gene matches: 11. Germline-derived CDR1 and CDR2 are ENHRY and SYGVKD. The CDR3 sequence is CAISGRPGQGGSSYNEQFF. Here the CDR3 DNA reads TGTGCCATCAGTGGAAGACCGGGACAGGGGGGTTCCTCCTACAATGAGCAGTTCTTC.

V gene TRBV6-1 combines with J gene TRBJ1-2; D remains ambiguous. There are 13 residues in the CDR3. Germline assignment: CDR1 MNHNS and CDR2 SASEGT. V was pared by 8 bases and J by 6 bases, with 16 bases between. The CDR3 reads CASVGLSSDGYTF. The CDR3 DNA is TGTGCCAGCGTAGGTCTGTCCTCGGATGGCTACACCTTC.

The CDR3 reads CATSRALEGGYGYTF. The CDR3 DNA is TGTGCCACCAGCAGAGCCCTGGAAGGGGGGTATGGCTACACCTTC. This sequence joins TRBV15 and TRBJ1-2, with D perhaps matching TRBD1 (6 bases). This CDR3 comprises 15 residues. CDR1 is LNHNV, CDR2 YYDKDF, per germline (reference sequence). The V and J ends lost 1 base and 5 bases respectively, with 14 bases between them.

This clonotype was recorded at least ten times. The V gene is TRBV5-6, the J gene TRBJ2-5; 7 bases match TRBD2. This CDR3 has 16 amino acids. Germline V gene sequence: CDR1 SGHDT, CDR2 YYEEEE. With V trimmed by 4 bases and J by 5 bases, 14 bases remained unmatched. CDR3 bases: TGTGCCAGCAGCCCCGGGGAGCGGGGACTTCTCGAGACCCAGTACTTC. Encoded protein: CASSPGERGLLETQYF.

This clonotype was observed a few times. This chain uses TRBV18 with TRBJ2-3, with a tentative D call TRBD1 (5 bases). V was clipped by 4 bases and J by 5 bases, with 16 bases between them. The CDR3 has 15 residues. Looked up from germline, CDR1 is KGHSH and CDR2 is LQKENI. The CDR3 here is CASSLNANRGDTQYF. The CDR3, as DNA: TGTGCCAGCTCACTAAATGCGAATAGGGGAGATACGCAGTATTTT.

This chain uses TRBV7-8 with TRBJ1-2; 10 bases are a match to TRBD1. Germline V gene lookup returns CDR1 SGHVS and CDR2 FQNEAQ. V was clipped by 5 bases and J by 6 bases; unmatched bases: 12. The CDR3 contains 16 residues. CDR3 coding DNA: TGTGCCAGCAGCCCTTTTACGGGACAGGGGATCCATGGCTACACCTTC. Translated, it gives CASSPFTGQGIHGYTF.

In regard to this clonotype: Since a much larger clone is just one base distant, this may be a read error. J is TRBJ2-5 and V is TRBV4-3; the D gene is possibly TRBD1 (5 bases). Germline loops: CDR1 LGHNA, CDR2 YSLEER. CDR3 size: 16 residues. V was pared by 1 base and J by 1 base, with 13 bases between. The CDR3 loop is CASSQGPGFPQETQYF. The CDR3 region has the DNA TGCGCCAGCAGCCAAGGTCCAGGGTTCCCCCAAGAGACCCAGTACTTC.

This clonotype was seen only a few times. The chain carries TRBV28 and TRBJ2-3; 10 bases line up with TRBD2. This CDR3 region has 17 residues. V lost 4 bases to trimming and J lost 8 bases; unmatched junction nucleotides: 15. Germline V gives CDR1 MDHEN, CDR2 SYDVKM. CDR3 sequence reads: CASSSPPPSGGRGTQYF. CDR3 sequence (DNA): TGTGCCAGCAGTTCCCCCCCGCCTAGCGGGGGAAGAGGTACGCAGTATTTT.

This clonotype was found many times. The DNA for the CDR3 is TGTGCCAGCAGTTTGCAGGGTCAGCCCCAGCATTTT. This encodes CASSLQGQPQHF. This chain uses TRBV28 with TRBJ1-5; D might be TRBD1 (5 bases). The CDR3 has 12 amino acids. From germline, CDR1 is MDHEN and CDR2 SYDVKM. Trimming cost V 3 bases and J 6 bases, with 6 bases left between them.